The clone carrying this T cell receptor beta chain has ten or more counts. The sample contains more than one DNA sequence encoding this CDR3. V was cut by 2 bases and J by 3 bases, with 17 bases left in between. This CDR3 spans 16 amino acids. Germline assignment: CDR1 MNHEY and CDR2 SVGAGI. This specimen comes from a study of shared clonotypes between healthy human individuals. Assay used: immunoSEQ multiplex PCR; TCRdb lists only in-frame clones, some missing. The table lists some 1,100,000 clones, approximately 80% of them singletons. This sequence originates from a man aged 18 to 35 in good health. Some clones in this sample may be carry-over from other donors' samples. The specimen was memory CD4+ T cells from PBMCs. Indicated subset: CD45RA-negative fraction. The chain is built from TRBV6-5 and TRBJ2-7; no reliable D call. The chain's CDR3 is CASSYPGGEVDYEQYF. The CDR3, as DNA: TGTGCCAGCAGTTACCCTGGCGGAGAAGTCGACTACGAGCAGTACTTC.